This TCR beta chain was identified during a study of vaccination effects on CD4 cells after COVID-19. Background on the study: The median interval between the second dose and post-vaccine sampling was 72 days.

Antigen-specific CD4+ T cell clonotypes were called by their expansion after viral peptide-pool culture in ViraFEST. Once cultured for about 9 days, the cells underwent separation to obtain CD4+ T cells. Either the mRNA-1273 or the BNT162b2 vaccine was given to participants as two doses. Nucleocapsid antibody tests were negative, and the vaccine recipients had no prior SARS-CoV-2 infection. Cultures of 2 million or so PBMC per well contained about 9.5 IU/ml IL-2 plus 10 ug/ml peptides. Germline-derived CDR1 and CDR2 are ENHRY and SYGVKD. The CDR3 has 15 residues. Germline trimming cut 6 bases from V and 1 base from J; bases unmatched to any gene: 3. The assay was immunoSEQ multiplex PCR, and TCRdb's table has in-frame clones only and misses some. The data contain 75,000 to 100,000 clones, 60% to 80% of them singletons. To note about this clone: Its target is not known.

The chain combines TRBV10-3 with TRBJ2-3, with 11 nucleotides matching TRBD1. This TCR derives from a human donor who received a COVID-19 vaccine. The sequences come from CD4+ T cells from PBMCs cultured with HCoV-OC43 spike peptides, collected after COVID-19 vaccination. Subset specified: HCoV-OC43 spike overlapping peptide pool stimulation. CDR3 DNA sequence: TGTGCCATCAGGAAGGACAGGGGGCGCACAGATACGCAGTATTTT. Its protein product is CAIRKDRGRTDTQYF.